Shown below are 17 T cell receptor beta chains from a single sample sequenced in a study of T cells in Graves' hyperthyroidism and ophthalmopathy. There were TCR beta CDR3 regions amplified from RNA transcripts. HTBI primers drove first-round RT-PCR of the TCR CDR3. TCRdb analysed the multiplex PCR reads with MiXCR anew, one entry per CDR3 protein. The table includes hundreds of thousands of distinct CDR3 sequences, under 20% detected once. The sample comprised blood. The receptors come from a woman between 25 and 40 years old with Graves' hyperthyroidism.

This clonotype came up many times. The chain recombines TRBV28 with TRBJ2-1; D tentatively fits TRBD1 or TRBD2 (7 bases each). The germline V and J ends were trimmed by 3 bases and 6 bases, with 15 bases remaining between them. This CDR3 region has 15 residues. Looked up from germline, CDR1 is MDHEN and CDR2 is SYDVKM. Here the CDR3 reads CASSLGQGGGNEQFF. DNA for the CDR3: TGTGCCAGCAGTTTGGGGCAGGGGGGGGGCAATGAGCAGTTCTTC.

V usage is TRBV9 and J usage is TRBJ2-1; the D gene is possibly TRBD2 (6 bases). The V gene lost 4 bases and the J gene lost 3 bases, with 14 bases spanning the gap. Germline lookup yields CDR1 SGDLS and CDR2 YYNGEE. CDR3 size: 15 residues. CDR3 in DNA: TGTGCCAGCAGCTCACCGGGAGCCCTCTACAATGAGCAGTTCTTC. Translated, it gives CASSSPGALYNEQFF.

The chain uses TRBV5-1 and TRBJ2-5, with 7 bases fitting TRBD2. Germline V gives CDR1 SGHRS, CDR2 YFSETQ. V lost 1 base to trimming and J lost 1 base; unmatched junction nucleotides: 16. This CDR3 has 19 residues. The CDR3 bases are TGCGCCAGCAGCTTGCTCGTAAGCGGGGTTACCGAATTCCAAGAGACCCAGTACTTC. Its translation: CASSLLVSGVTEFQETQYF.

This clonotype appeared many times. The V and J genes are TRBV7-2 and TRBJ2-1; D is ambiguous. From germline, CDR1 is SGHTA and CDR2 FQGNSA. The V and J ends lost 3 bases and 9 bases respectively, with 9 bases between them. The CDR3 is 12 residues long. CDR3 nucleotide sequence: TGTGCCAGCAGCTTTCCCGAGGTTGAGCAGTTCTTC. It encodes CASSFPEVEQFF.

The chain has TRBV7-2 and TRBJ1-4, with 7 nucleotides matching TRBD1. V was clipped by 5 bases and J by 7 bases; unmatched bases: 7. The CDR3 extends over 14 amino acids. The germline V gene encodes CDR1 SGHTA and CDR2 FQGNSA. CDR3: CASSATGIVEKLFF. DNA for the CDR3: TGTGCCAGCAGCGCGACAGGGATAGTTGAAAAACTGTTTTTT.

This clonotype has only a few counts. The chain carries TRBV20-1 and TRBJ1-5, with D possibly TRBD1 on 6 matching bases. Germline CDR1 DFQATT, CDR2 SNEGSKA (reference sequence). CDR3 size: 14 residues. V gave up 6 bases and J gave up 5 bases, with 17 bases separating them. The CDR3 protein is CSANTYRDHQPQHF. The CDR3 DNA sequence: TGCAGTGCGAATACTTACAGGGATCATCAGCCCCAGCATTTT.

This clonotype appeared many times. A junction boundary mismatches the germline segment, possibly from a read error. This chain joins TRBV7-7 and TRBJ2-3; TRBD1 agrees at 7 bases. Germline V CDR1 and CDR2: SSHAT, FNYEAQ (reference sequence). CDR3 length: 15 amino acids. As DNA, the CDR3 is TGTGCTAGCAGCTCAACAGGGGCCTTCACAGATACGCAGTATTTT. Amino acids: CASSSTGAFTDTQYF.

This clonotype came up many times. The rearrangement links TRBV28 to TRBJ2-3; D is undetermined. Germline V CDR1 and CDR2: MDHEN, SYDVKM. The CDR3 is 15 amino acids. V lost 1 base and J 0 bases, leaving 8 bases between the germline ends. The CDR3 nucleotides read TGTGCCAGCAGTTTATCGGACCTAAGCACAGATACGCAGTATTTT. It codes for CASSLSDLSTDTQYF.

The gene calls are TRBV6-1 and TRBJ2-1, with D tentatively TRBD1 (5 bases). This CDR3 is built from 13 residues. CDR1 is MNHNS and CDR2 is SASEGT in the germline V gene. Between the trimmed V and J ends, which lost 2 bases and 7 bases, there was a span of 9 bases. CDR3 nucleotide sequence: TGTGCCAGCAGTGAAATGACAGTAAATGAGCAGTTCTTC. Translated, it gives CASSEMTVNEQFF.

This chain connects TRBV20-1 to TRBJ2-5; 15 bases are a match to TRBD2. Trimming took 1 base from V and 1 from J; bases not matched to a gene: 19. Per the germline V gene, CDR1 is DFQATT and CDR2 is SNEGSKA (reference sequence). The CDR3 length is 22 residues. CDR3 protein: CSARGDRRGLAGGFGLQETQYF. CDR3 sequence (DNA): TGCAGTGCTAGAGGGGATCGCAGAGGACTAGCGGGAGGGTTTGGCCTCCAAGAGACCCAGTACTTC.

This rearrangement joins TRBV12-3 or TRBV12-4 to TRBJ1-1, with D perhaps matching TRBD1 (5 bases). V was clipped by 2 bases and J by 7 bases, with 11 bases between them. The CDR3 loop spans 13 amino acids. The CDR3 region is CASSLRGRSEAFF. CDR3 DNA sequence: TGTGCCAGCAGTTTAAGGGGACGCAGTGAAGCTTTCTTT.

The gene calls are TRBV30 and TRBJ2-2, with TRBD2 as a possible D gene (5 bases). V was pared by 4 bases and J by 0 bases, with 9 bases between. Germline CDR1 GTSNPN, CDR2 SVGIG (reference sequence). This CDR3 has 14 amino acids. The CDR3 DNA reads as TGTGCCTGGACCAGCGGTACGAACACCGGGGAGCTGTTTTTT. It specifies CAWTSGTNTGELFF.

The chain carries TRBV20-1 and TRBJ2-7; 10 bases are a match to TRBD2. The CDR3 is 16 residues long. V was pared by 2 bases and J by 2 bases, with 9 bases of the junction left unmatched. Germline CDR1 is DFQATT and CDR2 is SNEGSKA (reference sequence). The DNA of the CDR3 is TGCAGTGCTAGACCGCCGAGCGGGAGGGGACCCTACGAGCAGTACTTC. Amino acids: CSARPPSGRGPYEQYF.

This clonotype was counted between two and nine times. V gene TRBV7-2 combines with J gene TRBJ2-1; the match to TRBD2 covers 10 bases. J gave up 10 bases and V 5 bases, and 14 bases lay outside the gene matches. The CDR3 length is 16 residues. Germline assignment: CDR1 SGHTA and CDR2 FQGNSA. The CDR3 bases are TGTGCCAGCAGCAGTGCCCCTAGCGGGAGTAGCAGGGAGCAGTTCTTC. Translating gives CASSSAPSGSSREQFF.

This rearrangement joins TRBV4-2 to TRBJ2-1; no reliable D call. CDR1 and CDR2 (germline): LGHNA, YNFKEQ. This CDR3 region has 14 residues. Trimming took off 8 bases at V and 0 bases at J, with 11 bases between the two ends. CDR3 region: CASAATSSYNEQFF. In DNA, the CDR3 is TGTGCCAGCGCAGCGACGAGCTCCTACAATGAGCAGTTCTTC.

The sample holds a few counts of this clonotype. The genes are TRBV7-2 and TRBJ1-2; 9 bases match TRBD1. This CDR3 is 15 amino acids long. Trimming removed 5 bases from V and 5 bases from J; junction bases left unmatched: 9. Germline CDR1 is SGHTA and CDR2 is FQGNSA. CDR3 region: CASSPRQGGLYGYTF. In nucleotides, the CDR3 is TGTGCCAGCAGCCCAAGACAGGGGGGCCTATATGGCTACACCTTC.

This clonotype appeared many times. J is TRBJ2-7 and V is TRBV7-2; 8 positions agree with TRBD2. Germline values: CDR1 SGHTA, CDR2 FQGNSA. CDR3 length: 15 amino acids. J was trimmed by 4 bases and V by 1 base; bases with no gene match: 6. The DNA of the CDR3 is TGTGCCAGCAGCTTAGAGGCTAGCGGGCGGTACGAGCAGTACTTC. Translating gives CASSLEASGRYEQYF.